The 19 T cell receptor beta chains listed next were all sequenced from one sample in a study of cytomegalovirus exposure and HLA in healthy donors. The PCR employed 60 Vbeta primers together with 13 Jbeta primers. Here immunoSEQ multiplex PCR was the method, and the copy in TCRdb shows in-frame clones only, minus some. The data show approximately 88,000 clones, under 80% seen once. Sequencing used PBMCs. The source of these receptors is a man between 18 and 29 years old in good health and CMV-seropositive.

Only one count was recorded for this clone. J is TRBJ2-2 and V is TRBV16; no clear D gene. CDR3 length: 17 residues. V was clipped by 2 bases and J by 2 bases, with 15 bases between them. Germline values: CDR1 KGHSY, CDR2 FQNENV. The CDR3 loop reads CASSQDGWSLNTGELFF. CDR3 DNA: TGTGCCAGCAGCCAAGACGGGTGGTCCTTAAACACCGGGGAGCTGTTTTTT. Full variable domain (missing parts from reference TRBV16 and TRBJ2-2): GEEVAQTPKHLVRGEGQKAKLYCAPIKGHSYVFWYQQVLKNEFKFLISFQNENVFDETGMPKERFSAKCLPNSPCSLEIQATKLEDSAVYFCASSQDGWSLNTGELFFGEGSRLTVL.

The chain combines TRBV6-6 with TRBJ2-2; 9 nucleotides align to TRBD2. Germline V gene lookup returns CDR1 MNHNY and CDR2 SVGAGI (reference sequence). The J segment lost 5 bases and the V segment lost 8 bases, leaving 12 bases of the junction unmatched. The CDR3 loop spans 16 amino acids. CDR3 bases: TGTGCCAGCGTCCCCCCGGGACTAGCAAATACCGGGGAGCTGTTTTTT. Amino acid sequence: CASVPPGLANTGELFF.

The chain has TRBV15 and TRBJ2-7; D may be TRBD2 (6 bases). The ends were cut back, 5 bases at V and 0 bases at J, with 8 bases in the middle. The CDR3 covers 13 residues. Germline-derived CDR1 and CDR2 are LNHNV and YYDKDF (reference sequence). This CDR3 is CATSLGSSYEQYF. The CDR3 DNA is TGTGCCACCAGCCTCGGGAGCTCCTACGAGCAGTACTTC.

This chain connects TRBV18 to TRBJ1-1; a possible D gene is TRBD1 (5 bases). V was shortened by 5 bases and J by 0 bases, with 16 bases between the two germline ends. Germline loops: CDR1 KGHSH, CDR2 LQKENI. This CDR3 has 16 residues. The CDR3 coding sequence is TGTGCCAGCTCAATCAAAGGGGTAACCATGAACACTGAAGCTTTCTTT. This codes for CASSIKGVTMNTEAFF.

In DNA, the CDR3 is TGTGCCAGCAGTTCCCGGCGCAGGGGGGACCAGCCCCAGCATTTT. Its protein product is CASSSRRRGDQPQHF. This chain links TRBV28 with TRBJ1-5; 7 nucleotides match TRBD1. Germline CDR1 is MDHEN and CDR2 is SYDVKM. V gave up 4 bases and J gave up 7 bases; unmatched junction bases: 10. The CDR3 contains 15 residues.

The chain links TRBV14 to TRBJ2-7, with unresolved D. V was trimmed by 0 bases and J by 7 bases, leaving 10 bases between them. Germline V lookup: CDR1 SGHDN, CDR2 FVKESK. The CDR3 is made up of 13 amino acids. The chain's CDR3 is CASSQDGFWEQYF. The CDR3 nucleotides read TGTGCCAGCAGCCAAGATGGCTTTTGGGAGCAGTACTTC.

The CDR3, as DNA: TGTGCCATCAGTGGCACAGGGGCCCTGGGTCAGCCCCAGCATTTT. Amino acid sequence: CAISGTGALGQPQHF. V gene TRBV10-3 combines with J gene TRBJ1-5, with 7 nucleotides matching TRBD1. Looked up from germline, CDR1 is ENHRY and CDR2 is SYGVKD. The CDR3 runs 15 residues. After removal of 4 bases from V and 6 bases from J, the junction contained 9 bases not matched to a gene.

This clone came up once. The rearrangement uses TRBV19 and TRBJ2-5; 12 positions agree with TRBD2. CDR3 size: 14 residues. Trimming took 6 bases from V and 5 from J; bases not matched to a gene: 4. CDR1 is LNHDA, CDR2 SQIVND, per germline (reference sequence). CDR3 in amino acids: CASRRLAGVETQYF. The DNA of the CDR3 is TGTGCCAGTAGACGACTAGCGGGAGTGGAGACCCAGTACTTC.

The genes are TRBV5-1 and TRBJ2-1; TRBD2 matches at 7 bases. Germline-derived CDR1 and CDR2 are SGHRS and YFSETQ. Losses at the gene ends were 4 bases for V and 0 bases for J; bases not matched to a gene: 10. The CDR3 has 17 residues. CDR3 nucleotide sequence: TGCGCCAGCAGCCGAGGGGCGGGGACTAACTCCTACAATGAGCAGTTCTTC. The encoded protein is CASSRGAGTNSYNEQFF.

This chain connects TRBV28 to TRBJ1-5; maybe TRBD1 (5 bases). V dropped 5 bases and J dropped 1 base, with 12 bases sitting between them. The germline gives CDR1 MDHEN, CDR2 SYDVKM. This CDR3 is built from 15 residues. The CDR3 is CASSQPGLSNQPQHF. In DNA, the CDR3 is TGTGCCAGCAGTCAACCAGGGTTAAGCAATCAGCCCCAGCATTTT.

This sequence joins TRBV7-9 and TRBJ1-2; TRBD1 agrees at 7 bases. The V gene's germline CDR1 is SEHNR and CDR2 FQNEAQ (reference sequence). After removal of 1 base from V and 0 bases from J, the junction contained 2 bases not matched to a gene. CDR3 length: 15 amino acids. The CDR3 nucleotides read TGTGCCAGCAGCTTAGGGGACAGACCTAACTATGGCTACACCTTC. It yields the protein CASSLGDRPNYGYTF.

V and J are TRBV7-2 and TRBJ1-1, with no clear D. CDR3 length: 13 residues. Germline CDR1 reads SGHTA; CDR2 reads FQGNSA. The V end was cut by 5 bases, the J end by 6 bases, with 13 bases between. The CDR3 reads CASSPRRVPEAFF. As DNA, the CDR3 is TGTGCCAGCAGCCCTAGGCGGGTTCCTGAAGCTTTCTTT.

The rearrangement uses TRBV2 and TRBJ1-5; unclear D gene. The V end lost 7 bases, the J end lost 7 bases, and 20 bases lay between the germline ends. CDR1 and CDR2 from the germline V gene are SNHLY and FYNNEI. The CDR3 loop spans 15 amino acids. As DNA, the CDR3 is TGTGCCAGCACCGACGGGTCATCCCGGGGACAGCCCCAGCATTTT. The encoded protein is CASTDGSSRGQPQHF.

The chain is built from TRBV7-9 and TRBJ2-1, with a tentative D call TRBD2 (5 bases). This CDR3 contains 16 residues. The V gene lost 4 bases and the J gene lost 8 bases, with 21 bases spanning the gap. CDR1 and CDR2 from the germline V gene are SEHNR and FQNEAQ (reference sequence). The DNA of the CDR3 is TGTGCCAGCAGCTCTCTAGCAGGTGGGAATGACGATGAGCAGTTCTTC. Translating it yields CASSSLAGGNDDEQFF.

This rearrangement joins TRBV15 to TRBJ1-1; D may be TRBD1 (5 bases). The CDR3 consists of 14 residues. Trimming shortened V by 0 bases and J by 10 bases, and 15 bases separated the two germline ends. Per the germline V gene, CDR1 is LNHNV and CDR2 is YYDKDF (reference sequence). The CDR3 is CATSRERWTNSAFF. CDR3 nucleotides: TGTGCCACCAGCAGAGAAAGATGGACAAACTCAGCTTTCTTT.

This clone was detected only a few times. The V call is TRBV2, the J call TRBJ2-3; 7 nucleotides match TRBD2. The CDR3 extends over 15 amino acids. Germline loops: CDR1 SNHLY, CDR2 FYNNEI. V was pared by 4 bases and J by 5 bases, with 9 bases of the junction left unmatched. The CDR3 spells CASSVGRERGDTQYF. CDR3 bases: TGTGCCAGCAGTGTAGGGCGGGAGCGAGGAGATACGCAGTATTTT.

The chain couples TRBV5-8 to TRBJ1-1; D gene unclear. Deletions cut 6 bases from V and 11 bases from J, with 14 bases between. Germline V gene sequence: CDR1 SGHTS, CDR2 YDEGEE. The CDR3 has 11 residues. The CDR3 here is CASILAQWAFF. In nucleotides, the CDR3 is TGTGCCAGCATCCTAGCACAGTGGGCTTTCTTT.

The chain joins TRBV6-5 to TRBJ1-2; D is possibly TRBD1 (5 bases). Per the germline V gene, CDR1 is MNHEY and CDR2 is SVGAGI. The CDR3 totals 14 residues. The V gene lost 2 bases and the J gene lost 4 bases, with 11 bases spanning the gap. In DNA form, the CDR3 reads TGTGCCAGCAGTTACCAACGACAGATCTATGGCTACACCTTC. It yields the protein CASSYQRQIYGYTF.

This clone appeared once. J is TRBJ2-1 and V is TRBV2, with TRBD1 identical over 10 bases. CDR3 length equals 15 residues. Germline V lookup: CDR1 SNHLY, CDR2 FYNNEI. With V trimmed by 6 bases and J by 5 bases, 7 bases remained unmatched. The CDR3 DNA is TGTGCCAGCAGGAGGGGACAGGGGTACCACAATGAGCAGTTCTTC. It encodes CASRRGQGYHNEQFF.